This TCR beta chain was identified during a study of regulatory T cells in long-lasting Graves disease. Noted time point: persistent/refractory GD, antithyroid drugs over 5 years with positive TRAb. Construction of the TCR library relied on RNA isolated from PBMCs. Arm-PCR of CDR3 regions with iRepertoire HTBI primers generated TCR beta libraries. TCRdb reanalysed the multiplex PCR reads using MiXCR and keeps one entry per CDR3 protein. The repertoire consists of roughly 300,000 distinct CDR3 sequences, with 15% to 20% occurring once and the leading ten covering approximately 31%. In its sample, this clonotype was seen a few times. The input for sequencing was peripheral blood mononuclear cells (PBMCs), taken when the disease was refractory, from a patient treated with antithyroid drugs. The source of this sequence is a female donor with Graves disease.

The CDR3 sequence is CASSYSGYNEQFF. The CDR3 bases are TGTGCCAGCAGTTACTCCGGTTACAATGAGCAGTTCTTC. The rearrangement joins TRBV6-2 or TRBV6-3 to TRBJ2-1; no clear D gene. Germline loops: CDR1 MNHEY, CDR2 SVGEGT. V gave up 0 bases and J gave up 4 bases, with 4 bases separating them. CDR3 length: 13 residues.